The 10 T cell receptor beta chains given below trace back to one sample, sequenced in a study of blood T cell repertoires in COVID-19. TCRdb keeps only in-frame clones here, not all; method: immunoSEQ multiplex PCR. The sample contains fewer than 150,000 clones, approximately 85% of which appear only once. The sequenced sample consisted of peripheral blood. These receptors all come from an older woman with COVID-19, enrolled during active disease.

This rearrangement joins TRBV3-1 (or the pseudogene TRBV3-2) to TRBJ1-6; TRBD1 matches 7 bases. The J segment lost 4 bases and the V segment lost 1 base, leaving 16 bases of the junction unmatched. This CDR3 is built from 20 residues. Germline V CDR1 and CDR2: LGHDT, YNNKEL (reference sequence). This chain's CDR3 is CASSQGNRDRLKFYNSPLHF. CDR3 in DNA: TGTGCCAGCAGCCAAGGAAACCGGGACAGACTAAAGTTTTATAATTCACCCCTCCACTTT.

The chain joins TRBV9 to TRBJ1-2; D is ambiguous. Germline CDR1 reads SGDLS; CDR2 reads YYNGEE. V was clipped by 0 bases and J by 6 bases, with 18 bases between them. The CDR3 runs 16 residues. The CDR3 DNA sequence: TGTGCCAGCAGCGTAGAGGCGGGGAGCCTAGGGCATGGCTACACCTTC. Translation: CASSVEAGSLGHGYTF.

The chain carries TRBV5-4 and TRBJ2-7; 8 bases match TRBD1. Per the germline V gene, CDR1 is SGHNT and CDR2 is YYREEE (reference sequence). Trimming removed 2 bases from V and 6 bases from J; junction bases left unmatched: 13. The CDR3 extends over 16 amino acids. The CDR3 loop reads CASSLRQGSGFGEQYF. CDR3 DNA sequence: TGTGCCAGCAGCTTAAGACAGGGGTCAGGTTTCGGCGAGCAGTACTTC.

This clone was recorded only once. The DNA of the CDR3 is TGTGCCAGTAGTATGCTGGACAGGCCCTACGAGCAGTACTTC. Its translation is CASSMLDRPYEQYF. The chain employs TRBV19 and TRBJ2-7; 7 nucleotides match TRBD1. CDR1 is LNHDA and CDR2 is SQIVND in the germline V gene (reference sequence). This CDR3 comprises 14 residues. V dropped 3 bases and J dropped 2; count of bases not matched to a gene: 4.

The chain couples TRBV19 to TRBJ1-1; the match to TRBD1 covers 9 bases. In germline, CDR1 is LNHDA, CDR2 SQIVND (reference sequence). Losses at the gene ends were 6 bases for V and 0 bases for J; bases not matched to a gene: 8. There are 16 residues in the CDR3. The CDR3: CASRVGTGSLNTEAFF. The CDR3 DNA is TGTGCCAGTAGGGTCGGGACAGGGTCCCTGAACACTGAAGCTTTCTTT.

The chain is built from TRBV13 and TRBJ1-1, with 8 bases lining up with TRBD1. Germline CDR1 and CDR2: PRHDT and FYEKMQ (reference sequence). V dropped 4 bases and J dropped 3; count of bases not matched to a gene: 10. The CDR3 is 16 residues long. In nucleotides, the CDR3 is TGTGCCAGCAGCTCTCCCCTGGGACAGGAGTACACTGAAGCTTTCTTT. Protein: CASSSPLGQEYTEAFF.

J is TRBJ2-7 and V is TRBV11-2, with no clear D. With 3 bases removed from V and 6 bases from J, the gap between germline ends came to 9 bases. The CDR3 is 12 amino acids. Germline assignment: CDR1 SGHAT and CDR2 FQNNGV. The CDR3 is CASSFTASEQYF. The CDR3 DNA follows: TGTGCCAGCAGCTTTACAGCCTCCGAGCAGTACTTC.

The chain is built from TRBV2 and TRBJ1-3, with 11 bases lining up with TRBD1. CDR1 is SNHLY and CDR2 is FYNNEI in the germline V gene. There are 20 residues in the CDR3. V shed 1 base, J shed 3 bases, and the junction held 14 bases outside the gene matches. The CDR3 DNA is TGTGCCAGCAGTGAAGTAGCCGGGACAGGGGGACTATTGGTTGGAAACACCATATATTTT. Residues: CASSEVAGTGGLLVGNTIYF.

The chain combines TRBV5-1 with TRBJ1-2; D perhaps matches TRBD1 (6 bases). Trimming removed 2 bases at V and 8 bases at J, with 16 bases between. From germline, CDR1 is SGHRS and CDR2 YFSETQ. The CDR3 totals 14 residues. In DNA form, the CDR3 reads TGCGCCAGCAGCTTTCCAGGGGATGATAACGGCTACACCTTC. As protein: CASSFPGDDNGYTF.

This clone was seen only once. J is TRBJ2-3 and V is TRBV5-1; 10 positions agree with TRBD2. This CDR3 spans 15 amino acids. J lost 4 bases, V lost 2 bases, and 4 bases had no gene match. Germline CDR1 SGHRS, CDR2 YFSETQ. CDR3 protein: CASSFTGLAADTQYF. CDR3 nucleotide sequence: TGCGCCAGCAGCTTTACCGGACTAGCGGCAGATACGCAGTATTTT.